This entry lists 32 T cell receptor beta chains sequenced from one sample in a study of blood T cell repertoires in COVID-19. Profiled with immunoSEQ multiplex PCR; TCRdb holds only in-frame clones, not every one. The data contain about 110,000 clones, 80% to 95% of them singletons. The specimen sequenced was peripheral blood. The receptors were gathered from a woman under 40 with acute or convalescent COVID-19.

The chain is built from TRBV12-3 or TRBV12-4 and TRBJ2-1; possible D gene TRBD2, 5 bases. Trimming pared 3 bases from V and 13 bases from J, leaving 7 bases between. The length of the CDR3 is 10 residues. CDR3 sequence reads: CASSFEGQFF. CDR3 in DNA: TGTGCCAGCAGTTTTGAGGGCCAGTTCTTC.

This sequence joins TRBV7-6 and TRBJ2-1; D perhaps matches TRBD2 (6 bases). The CDR3 covers 15 residues. V was clipped by 1 base and J by 0 bases, with 7 bases between them. Germline lookup yields CDR1 SGHVS and CDR2 FNYEAQ. The DNA of the CDR3 is TGTGCCAGCAGCTTAGACGGGAGCTCCTACAATGAGCAGTTCTTC. Translating it yields CASSLDGSSYNEQFF.

This clone was seen a single time. The rearrangement uses TRBV11-2 and TRBJ1-6, with D possibly being TRBD1 (5 bases). The V end was cut by 1 base, the J end by 9 bases, with 13 bases between. The CDR3 contains 15 residues. Looked up from germline, CDR1 is SGHAT and CDR2 is FQNNGV. CDR3 region: CASSLVGGFGSPLHF. DNA for the CDR3: TGTGCCAGCAGCTTAGTTGGGGGGTTCGGTTCACCCCTCCACTTT.

The chain links TRBV5-1 to TRBJ2-1, with TRBD2 identical over 12 bases. The V gene's germline CDR1 is SGHRS and CDR2 YFSETQ. With 0 bases clipped from V and 8 bases from J, the junction kept 9 bases outside the gene matches. The CDR3 runs to 17 residues. In DNA, the CDR3 is TGCGCCAGCAGCTTGGCTAGCGGGGGGGCCTTTGGTGATGAGCAGTTCTTC. As protein: CASSLASGGAFGDEQFF.

The chain recombines TRBV15 with TRBJ2-1; 10 nucleotides agree with TRBD1. V dropped 0 bases and J dropped 6; count of bases not matched to a gene: 8. The CDR3 loop spans 17 amino acids. Germline CDR1 reads LNHNV; CDR2 reads YYDKDF (reference sequence). The CDR3 here is CATSRDQVGTGVNEQFF. The CDR3 DNA reads TGTGCCACCAGCAGAGATCAGGTGGGGACAGGGGTCAATGAGCAGTTCTTC.

This clone was found once. The V call is TRBV7-3, the J call TRBJ2-6; a weak D match, TRBD1 (6 bases). V was pared by 2 bases and J by 0 bases, with 17 bases between. Germline V lookup: CDR1 SGHTA, CDR2 FQGTGA. The CDR3 is made up of 19 amino acids. CDR3 loop: CASSLLEDSTDSGANVLTF. The CDR3 region has the DNA TGTGCCAGCAGCTTATTAGAGGACAGTACGGACTCTGGGGCCAACGTCCTGACTTTC.

A few counts support this clone. This rearrangement joins TRBV19 to TRBJ1-4; TRBD1 matches 7 bases. The germline V gene encodes CDR1 LNHDA and CDR2 SQIVND (reference sequence). J lost 1 base, V lost 4 bases, and 3 bases had no gene match. CDR3 length equals 15 residues. CDR3: CASSTHRGTNEKLFF. The CDR3, as DNA: TGTGCCAGTAGTACCCACAGGGGAACTAATGAAAAACTGTTTTTT.

The chain employs TRBV4-1 and TRBJ1-5; D is undetermined. The CDR3 runs to 17 residues. Germline V lookup: CDR1 MGHRA, CDR2 YSYEKL. Trimming stripped 4 bases from V and 0 bases from J, with 16 bases between. In DNA form, the CDR3 reads TGCGCCAGCAGCCGCATACTGACAACTTATAGCAATCAGCCCCAGCATTTT. It codes for CASSRILTTYSNQPQHF.

The chain combines TRBV5-1 with TRBJ1-2; D is unclear. The CDR3 consists of 13 residues. Germline CDR1 and CDR2: SGHRS and YFSETQ. Trimming removed 2 bases at V and 4 bases at J, with 9 bases between. This chain's CDR3 is CASSFTGSYGYTF. In DNA form, the CDR3 reads TGCGCCAGCAGCTTCACGGGATCCTATGGCTACACCTTC.

V gene TRBV30 combines with J gene TRBJ1-5; TRBD1 might be the D (5 bases). The CDR3 covers 13 residues. Trimming shortened V by 2 bases and J by 8 bases, and 13 bases separated the two germline ends. Germline V gene data show CDR1 as GTSNPN and CDR2 as SVGIG (reference sequence). The CDR3 here is CAWSTRGGEPQHF. The CDR3 region has the DNA TGTGCCTGGAGTACCCGCGGGGGAGAGCCCCAGCATTTT.

This clone was picked up a small number of times. Here the CDR3 reads CASSFTGGQPQHF. Written as DNA, the CDR3 is TGTGCCAGCAGCTTCACAGGGGGTCAGCCCCAGCATTTT. This chain links TRBV7-2 with TRBJ1-5, with 8 bases lining up with TRBD1. The CDR3 consists of 13 residues. CDR1 is SGHTA and CDR2 is FQGNSA in the germline V gene. The trim removed 3 bases at V and 6 bases at J, leaving 1 base unmatched.

This rearrangement joins TRBV28 to TRBJ1-6; D is perhaps TRBD1 (6 bases). Germline V gene sequence: CDR1 MDHEN, CDR2 SYDVKM. The CDR3 has 14 residues. V was trimmed by 5 bases and J by 11 bases, leaving 16 bases between them. The CDR3: CASSPNRDIPPLHF. DNA for the CDR3: TGTGCCAGCAGTCCAAACAGGGACATTCCACCCCTCCACTTT.

This clone was seen only once. The chain uses TRBV11-2 and TRBJ1-4; D is perhaps TRBD1 (5 bases). Deletions cut 2 bases from V and 4 bases from J, with 11 bases between. The CDR3 extends over 15 amino acids. The germline gives CDR1 SGHAT, CDR2 FQNNGV. The chain's CDR3 is CASSLWGSLNEKLFF. The CDR3, as DNA: TGTGCCAGCAGCTTATGGGGCAGCCTTAATGAAAAACTGTTTTTT.

This clone was seen only once. V gene TRBV9 combines with J gene TRBJ1-2; D is perhaps TRBD1 (6 bases). Germline CDR1 reads SGDLS; CDR2 reads YYNGEE. The V gene lost 4 bases and the J gene lost 3 bases, with 13 bases spanning the gap. This CDR3 spans 14 amino acids. DNA for the CDR3: TGTGCCAGCAGCTACACCACAGGGTACTATGGCTACACCTTC. This gives the protein CASSYTTGYYGYTF.

The V and J genes are TRBV7-8 and TRBJ1-3, with D unclear. The CDR3 contains 16 residues. Trimming left V 1 base short and J 0 bases short, with 10 bases between. The germline V gene has CDR1 SGHVS and CDR2 FQNEAQ. The CDR3 DNA sequence: TGTGCCAGCAGCTTAGGGCGGCAGCTCTCTGGAAACACCATATATTTT. Residues: CASSLGRQLSGNTIYF.

The chain joins TRBV9 to TRBJ1-2; D might be TRBD1 (5 bases). V was trimmed by 0 bases and J by 7 bases, leaving 16 bases between them. Looked up from germline, CDR1 is SGDLS and CDR2 is YYNGEE. This CDR3 is 15 amino acids long. DNA for the CDR3: TGTGCCAGCAGCGTAGTTGGCGACAGCCCCATTGGCTACACCTTC. Its protein is CASSVVGDSPIGYTF.

The chain employs TRBV13 and TRBJ1-1; possibly TRBD1 for D (5 bases). The CDR3 totals 15 residues. Germline CDR1 reads PRHDT; CDR2 reads FYEKMQ (reference sequence). Trimming left V 1 base short and J 2 bases short, with 11 bases between. CDR3 protein: CASSLERQLNTEAFF. In DNA form, the CDR3 reads TGTGCCAGCAGCTTAGAGCGACAGCTCAACACTGAAGCTTTCTTT.

The sample holds one count of this clone. The V and J genes are TRBV11-1 and TRBJ2-7; weak D call: TRBD1 (6 bases). The germline gives CDR1 SGHAT, CDR2 FQDESV (reference sequence). Trimming stripped 3 bases from V and 6 bases from J, with 15 bases between. This CDR3 spans 14 amino acids. CDR3: CASSFNRDRGEQYF. The DNA of the CDR3 is TGTGCCAGCAGCTTTAACAGGGACCGAGGCGAGCAGTACTTC.

The chain is built from TRBV28 and TRBJ2-1; 7 nucleotides align to TRBD2. The germline V gene encodes CDR1 MDHEN and CDR2 SYDVKM. This CDR3 comprises 15 residues. J lost 8 bases, V lost 4 bases, and 11 bases had no gene match. The CDR3 loop reads CASSSLGLVLHEQFF. CDR3 nucleotides: TGTGCCAGCAGTTCCCTAGGACTAGTTCTTCATGAGCAGTTCTTC.

The V and J genes are TRBV6-2 or TRBV6-3 and TRBJ1-2; D is ambiguous. V gave up 6 bases and J gave up 7 bases, with 18 bases separating them. Germline CDR1 MNHEY, CDR2 SVGEGT. The CDR3 is 14 amino acids. The CDR3, as DNA: TGTGCCAGCAGCAAACGGACGGGAATGGTTGGCTACACCTTC. It translates to CASSKRTGMVGYTF.

The chain couples TRBV2 to TRBJ2-3; D uncertain. CDR3 length: 15 residues. Germline lookup yields CDR1 SNHLY and CDR2 FYNNEI. Trimming stripped 2 bases from V and 0 bases from J, with 9 bases between. The CDR3 DNA reads TGTGCCAGCAGTGAATTGGCTGCTAGCACAGATACGCAGTATTTT. Protein product: CASSELAASTDTQYF. The whole variable domain, filled in from reference TRBV2 and TRBJ2-3, reads EPEVTQTPSHQVTQMGQEVILRCVPISNHLYFYWYRQILGQKVEFLVSFYNNEISEKSEIFDDQFSVERPDGSNFTLKIRSTKLEDSAMYFCASSELAASTDTQYFGPGTRLTVL.

This chain uses TRBV29-1 with TRBJ2-7; 11 bases line up with TRBD2. V dropped 5 bases and J dropped 1; count of bases not matched to a gene: 1. CDR3 length equals 13 residues. The germline V gene has CDR1 SQVTM and CDR2 ANQGSEA. The CDR3 protein is CSVLAGGSYEQYF. DNA for the CDR3: TGCAGCGTTTTAGCGGGAGGGTCCTACGAGCAGTACTTC.

The chain has TRBV7-3 and TRBJ1-4; 7 bases are shared with TRBD1. The CDR3 runs 18 residues. V trimming: 0 bases; J trimming: 8 bases; junction bases outside the gene matches: 15. Looked up from germline, CDR1 is SGHTA and CDR2 is FQGTGA. The CDR3 bases are TGTGCCAGCAGCTTAACGGCCTTTGACAGGGAACGGTACGAAAAACTGTTTTTT. Protein sequence: CASSLTAFDRERYEKLFF.

This clone appeared once. This chain joins TRBV5-6 and TRBJ1-1; D gene ambiguous. The CDR3 contains 13 residues. Trimming left V 1 base short and J 8 bases short, with 12 bases between. Germline assignment: CDR1 SGHDT and CDR2 YYEEEE. CDR3 nucleotide sequence: TGTGCCAGCAGCTTGCTAATGATGCCCGAAGCTTTCTTT. This encodes CASSLLMMPEAFF.

The genes are TRBV18 and TRBJ2-5; a possible D gene is TRBD2 (6 bases). This CDR3 is built from 14 residues. The V gene lost 1 base and the J gene lost 5 bases, with 11 bases spanning the gap. In germline, CDR1 is KGHSH, CDR2 LQKENI. The DNA for the CDR3 is TGTGCCAGCTCACCACTTCCGGGGGTGGAGACCCAGTACTTC. Translated: CASSPLPGVETQYF.

V usage is TRBV5-1 and J usage is TRBJ2-7; maybe TRBD2 (6 bases). The CDR3 has 15 amino acids. The V gene lost 3 bases and the J gene lost 2 bases, with 15 bases spanning the gap. The germline gives CDR1 SGHRS, CDR2 YFSETQ. The DNA for the CDR3 is TGCGCCAGCAGCTCCACCCCGGGACTCCCCTACGAGCAGTACTTC. This encodes CASSSTPGLPYEQYF. The complete variable domain, with remaining parts taken from reference TRBV5-1 and TRBJ2-7, reads KAGVTQTPRYLIKTRGQQVTLSCSPISGHRSVSWYQQTPGQGLQFLFEYFSETQRNKGNFPGRFSGRQFSNSRSEMNVSTLELGDSALYLCASSSTPGLPYEQYFGPGTRLTVT.

This clone came up once. The chain links TRBV7-9 to TRBJ1-6, with TRBD1 as a possible D gene (6 bases). The CDR3 sequence is 14 residues long. Germline values: CDR1 SEHNR, CDR2 FQNEAQ (reference sequence). Trimming removed 1 base at V and 9 bases at J, with 10 bases between. CDR3 bases: TGTGCCAGCAGCTTAGAAACAGGGCGTTCACCCCTCCACTTT. It codes for CASSLETGRSPLHF. Filled out from reference TRBV7-9 and TRBJ1-6, the complete variable domain reads DTGVSQNPRHKITKRGQNVTFRCDPISEHNRLYWYRQTLGQGPEFLTYFQNEAQLEKSRLLSDRFSAERPKGSFSTLEIQRTEQGDSAMYLCASSLETGRSPLHFGNGTRLTVT.

In this sample, this clone turned up a few times. The chain links TRBV7-2 to TRBJ1-2; tentative D call: TRBD1 (6 bases). The V and J ends lost 5 bases and 6 bases respectively, with 22 bases between them. In germline, CDR1 is SGHTA, CDR2 FQGNSA. CDR3 length: 16 amino acids. CDR3 sequence reads: CASSQVAQGLQDGYTF. CDR3 in DNA: TGTGCCAGCAGCCAAGTTGCGCAGGGGCTTCAGGATGGCTACACCTTC.

The chain has TRBV7-3 and TRBJ2-7, with D perhaps TRBD1 (5 bases). V was shortened by 4 bases and J by 3 bases, with 19 bases between the two germline ends. This CDR3 is built from 16 residues. From germline, CDR1 is SGHTA and CDR2 FQGTGA. The CDR3 spells CASSCGRQTNYYEQYF. The CDR3 bases are TGTGCCAGCAGCTGCGGTCGACAGACCAATTACTACGAGCAGTACTTC.

The chain uses TRBV7-9 and TRBJ1-4, with TRBD1 matching over 9 bases. J gave up 6 bases and V 5 bases, and 16 bases lay outside the gene matches. Germline assignment: CDR1 SEHNR and CDR2 FQNEAQ (reference sequence). The CDR3 has 18 residues. CDR3 sequence: CASSIRRTGAPLHEKLFF. The CDR3, as DNA: TGTGCCAGCAGCATCCGTCGGACAGGGGCCCCCCTCCATGAAAAACTGTTTTTT.

The rearrangement uses TRBV14 and TRBJ2-3, with D unclear. Germline CDR1 is SGHDN and CDR2 is FVKESK. Between the trimmed V and J ends, which lost 0 bases and 3 bases, there was a span of 10 bases. The CDR3 spans 15 residues. The CDR3 region has the DNA TGTGCCAGCAGCCAAGATCGGCAGACTACAGATACGCAGTATTTT. Its protein product is CASSQDRQTTDTQYF. Combining the CDR3 with reference TRBV14 and TRBJ2-3 gives the whole variable domain EAGVTQFPSHSVIEKGQTVTLRCDPISGHDNLYWYRRVMGKEIKFLLHFVKESKQDESGMPNNRFLAERTGGTYSTLKVQPAELEDSGVYFCASSQDRQTTDTQYFGPGTRLTVL.

V gene TRBV19 combines with J gene TRBJ2-7, with 10 bases lining up with TRBD2. V lost 3 bases to trimming and J lost 4 bases; unmatched junction nucleotides: 9. This CDR3 spans 16 amino acids. Germline CDR1 LNHDA, CDR2 SQIVND (reference sequence). For the CDR3, the DNA is TGTGCCAGTAGTATGGCTAGCGGGAGCATATTGTACGAGCAGTACTTC. This codes for CASSMASGSILYEQYF.